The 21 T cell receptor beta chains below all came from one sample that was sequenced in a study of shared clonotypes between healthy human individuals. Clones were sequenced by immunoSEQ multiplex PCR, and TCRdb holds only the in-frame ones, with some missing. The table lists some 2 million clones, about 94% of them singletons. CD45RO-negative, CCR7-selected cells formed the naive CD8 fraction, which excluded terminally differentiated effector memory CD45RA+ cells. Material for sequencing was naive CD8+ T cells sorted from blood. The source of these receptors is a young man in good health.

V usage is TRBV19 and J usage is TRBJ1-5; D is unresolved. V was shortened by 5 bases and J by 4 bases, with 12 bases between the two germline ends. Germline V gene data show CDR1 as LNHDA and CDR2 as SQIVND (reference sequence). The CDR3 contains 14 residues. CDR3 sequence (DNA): TGTGCCAGTAGTGTCGACCTAGAGAATCAGCCCCAGCATTTT. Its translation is CASSVDLENQPQHF.

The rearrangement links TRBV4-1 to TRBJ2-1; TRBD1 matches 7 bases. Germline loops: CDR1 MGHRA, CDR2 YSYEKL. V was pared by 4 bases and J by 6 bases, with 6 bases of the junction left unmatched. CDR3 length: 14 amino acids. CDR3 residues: CASSLRQGSNEQFF. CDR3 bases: TGCGCCAGCAGCCTTCGACAGGGAAGCAATGAGCAGTTCTTC.

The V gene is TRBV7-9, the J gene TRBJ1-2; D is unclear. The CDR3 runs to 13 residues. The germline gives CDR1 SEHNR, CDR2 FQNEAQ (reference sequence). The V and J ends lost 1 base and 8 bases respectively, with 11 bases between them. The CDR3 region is CASSLELGYGYTF. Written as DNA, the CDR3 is TGTGCCAGCAGCTTAGAGTTGGGATACGGCTACACCTTC.

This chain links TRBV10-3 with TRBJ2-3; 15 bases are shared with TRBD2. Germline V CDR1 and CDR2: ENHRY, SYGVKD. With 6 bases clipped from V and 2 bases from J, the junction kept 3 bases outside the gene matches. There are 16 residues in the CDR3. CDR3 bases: TGTGCCATCAGAGGACTAGCGGGGGGGCCCACAGATACGCAGTATTTT. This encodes CAIRGLAGGPTDTQYF.

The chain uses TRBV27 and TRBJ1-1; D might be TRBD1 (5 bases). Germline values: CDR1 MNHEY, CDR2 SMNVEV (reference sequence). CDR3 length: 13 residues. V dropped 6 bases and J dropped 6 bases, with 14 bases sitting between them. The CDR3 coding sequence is TGTGCCAGCAGCCCTCCCCGGGGCCCTGAAGCTTTCTTT. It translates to CASSPPRGPEAFF.

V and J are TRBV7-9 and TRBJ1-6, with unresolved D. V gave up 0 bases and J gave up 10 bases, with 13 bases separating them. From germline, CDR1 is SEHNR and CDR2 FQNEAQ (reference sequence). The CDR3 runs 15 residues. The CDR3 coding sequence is TGTGCCAGCAGCTTAGCGGCTGGAGAATCCTCACCCCTCCACTTT. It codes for CASSLAAGESSPLHF. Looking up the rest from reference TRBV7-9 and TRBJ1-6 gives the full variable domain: DTGVSQNPRHKITKRGQNVTFRCDPISEHNRLYWYRQTLGQGPEFLTYFQNEAQLEKSRLLSDRFSAERPKGSFSTLEIQRTEQGDSAMYLCASSLAAGESSPLHFGNGTRLTVT.

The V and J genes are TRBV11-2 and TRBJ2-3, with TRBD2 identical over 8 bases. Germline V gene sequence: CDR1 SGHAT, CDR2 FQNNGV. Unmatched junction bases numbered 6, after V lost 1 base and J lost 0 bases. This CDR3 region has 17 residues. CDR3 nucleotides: TGTGCCAGCAGCTTAGGCCCGGGGGGGATAAGCACAGATACGCAGTATTTT. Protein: CASSLGPGGISTDTQYF.

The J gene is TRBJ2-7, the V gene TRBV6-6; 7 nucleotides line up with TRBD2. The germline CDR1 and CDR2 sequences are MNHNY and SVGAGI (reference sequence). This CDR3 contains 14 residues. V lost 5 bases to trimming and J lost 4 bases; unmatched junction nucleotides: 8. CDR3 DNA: TGTGCCAGCAGTAACCTCTGGGAGGGTTACGAGCAGTACTTC. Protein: CASSNLWEGYEQYF.

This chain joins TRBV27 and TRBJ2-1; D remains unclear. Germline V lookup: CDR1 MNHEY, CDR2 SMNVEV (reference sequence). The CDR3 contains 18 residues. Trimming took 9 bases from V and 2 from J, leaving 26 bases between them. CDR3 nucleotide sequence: TGTGCCAGTACCGGGTTGTCTAGTGTCCCCTTAGCCTACAATGAGCAGTTCTTC. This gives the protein CASTGLSSVPLAYNEQFF.

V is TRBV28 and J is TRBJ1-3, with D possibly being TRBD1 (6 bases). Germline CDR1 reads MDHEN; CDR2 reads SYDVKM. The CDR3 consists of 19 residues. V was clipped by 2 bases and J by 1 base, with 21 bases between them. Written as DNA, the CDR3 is TGTGCCAGCAGTTTAAGGGTAGAGGGGGGTACCTTATCTGGAAACACCATATATTTT. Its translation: CASSLRVEGGTLSGNTIYF.

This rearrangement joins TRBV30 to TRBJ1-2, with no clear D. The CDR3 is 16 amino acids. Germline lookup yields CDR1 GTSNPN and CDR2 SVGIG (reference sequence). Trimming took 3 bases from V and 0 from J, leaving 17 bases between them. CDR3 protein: CAWSPTYSFANYGYTF. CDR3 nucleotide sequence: TGTGCCTGGAGCCCCACTTACAGCTTTGCTAACTATGGCTACACCTTC.

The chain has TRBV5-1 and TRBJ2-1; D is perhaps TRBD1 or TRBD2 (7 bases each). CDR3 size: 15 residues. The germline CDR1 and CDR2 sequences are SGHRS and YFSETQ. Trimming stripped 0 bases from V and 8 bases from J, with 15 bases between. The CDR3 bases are TGCGCCAGCAGCTTGGGACAGGGAGGGAAGTATGAGCAGTTCTTC. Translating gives CASSLGQGGKYEQFF.

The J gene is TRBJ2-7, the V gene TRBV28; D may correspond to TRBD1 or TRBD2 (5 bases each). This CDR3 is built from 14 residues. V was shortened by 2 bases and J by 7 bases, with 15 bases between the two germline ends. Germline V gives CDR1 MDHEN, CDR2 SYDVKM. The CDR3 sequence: CASSLRGPTQEQYF. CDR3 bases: TGTGCCAGCAGTTTAAGGGGACCGACCCAGGAGCAGTACTTC.

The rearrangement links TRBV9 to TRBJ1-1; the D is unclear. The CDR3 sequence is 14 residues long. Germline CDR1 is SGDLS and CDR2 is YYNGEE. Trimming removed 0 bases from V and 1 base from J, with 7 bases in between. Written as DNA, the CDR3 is TGTGCCAGCAGCGTAGTACAGCAGAACACTGAAGCTTTCTTT. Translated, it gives CASSVVQQNTEAFF. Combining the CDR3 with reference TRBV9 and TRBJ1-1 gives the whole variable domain DSGVTQTPKHLITATGQRVTLRCSPRSGDLSVYWYQQSLDQGLQFLIQYYNGEERAKGNILERFSAQQFPDLHSELNLSSLELGDSALYFCASSVVQQNTEAFFGQGTRLTVV.

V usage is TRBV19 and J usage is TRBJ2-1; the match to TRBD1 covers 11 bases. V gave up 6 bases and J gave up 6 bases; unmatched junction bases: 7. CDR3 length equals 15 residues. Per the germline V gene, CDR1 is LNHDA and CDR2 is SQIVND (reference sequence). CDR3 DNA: TGTGCCAGTAGGAGGACAGGGGGCTGGATCAATGAGCAGTTCTTC. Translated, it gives CASRRTGGWINEQFF. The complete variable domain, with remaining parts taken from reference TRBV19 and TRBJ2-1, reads DGGITQSPKYLFRKEGQNVTLSCEQNLNHDAMYWYRQDPGQGLRLIYYSQIVNDFQKGDIAEGYSVSREKKESFPLTVTSAQKNPTAFYLCASRRTGGWINEQFFGPGTRLTVL.

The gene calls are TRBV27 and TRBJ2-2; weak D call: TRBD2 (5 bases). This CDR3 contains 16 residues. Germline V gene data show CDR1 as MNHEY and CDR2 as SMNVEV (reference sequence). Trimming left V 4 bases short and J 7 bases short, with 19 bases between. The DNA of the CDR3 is TGTGCCAGCAGTTCGCGGGCTCCACGTGGCGTCGGGGAGCTGTTTTTT. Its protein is CASSSRAPRGVGELFF.

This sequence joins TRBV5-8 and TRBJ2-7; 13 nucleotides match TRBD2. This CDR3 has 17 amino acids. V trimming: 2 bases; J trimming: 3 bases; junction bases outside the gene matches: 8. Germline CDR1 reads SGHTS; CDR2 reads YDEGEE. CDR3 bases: TGTGCCAGCAGCTTATCCGGACTAGCGGGAGTGGACTACGAGCAGTACTTC. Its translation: CASSLSGLAGVDYEQYF.

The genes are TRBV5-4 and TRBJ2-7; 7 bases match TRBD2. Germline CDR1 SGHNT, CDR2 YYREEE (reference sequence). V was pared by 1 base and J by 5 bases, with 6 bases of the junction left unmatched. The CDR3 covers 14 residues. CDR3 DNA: TGTGCCAGCAGCTTGTGGGGAGGGATGAACGAGCAGTACTTC. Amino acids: CASSLWGGMNEQYF.

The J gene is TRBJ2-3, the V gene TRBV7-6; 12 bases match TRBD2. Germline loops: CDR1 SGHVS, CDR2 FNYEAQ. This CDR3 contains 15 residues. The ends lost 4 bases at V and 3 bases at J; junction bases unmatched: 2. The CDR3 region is CASSSSGRATDTQYF. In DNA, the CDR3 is TGTGCCAGCAGCTCTAGCGGGAGGGCAACAGATACGCAGTATTTT.

The CDR3 nucleotides read TGTGCCAGCAGTCTCCCCGTGCGGGGGGCGGAGGAAAAACTGTTTTTT. Its protein product is CASSLPVRGAEEKLFF. V gene TRBV28 combines with J gene TRBJ1-4, with D tentatively TRBD1 (6 bases). The CDR3 consists of 16 residues. V was shortened by 5 bases and J by 8 bases, with 21 bases between the two germline ends. Germline values: CDR1 MDHEN, CDR2 SYDVKM.

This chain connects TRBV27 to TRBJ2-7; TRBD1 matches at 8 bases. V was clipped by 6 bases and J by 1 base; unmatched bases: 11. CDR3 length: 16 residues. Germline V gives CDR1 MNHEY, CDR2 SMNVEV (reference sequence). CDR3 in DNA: TGTGCCAGCAGCATAACTGGGACAGGTTTTTCCTACGAGCAGTACTTC. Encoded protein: CASSITGTGFSYEQYF.